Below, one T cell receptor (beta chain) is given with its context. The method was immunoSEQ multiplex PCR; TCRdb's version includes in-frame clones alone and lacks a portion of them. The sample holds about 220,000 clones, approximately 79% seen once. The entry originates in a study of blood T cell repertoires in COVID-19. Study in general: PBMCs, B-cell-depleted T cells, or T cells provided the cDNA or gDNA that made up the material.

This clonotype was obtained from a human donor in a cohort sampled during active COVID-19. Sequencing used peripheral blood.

CDR3 region: CASSLAGARVYEQYF. DNA of the CDR3: TGTGCCAGCAGTTTAGCAGGGGCTAGGGTCTACGAGCAGTACTTC. The rearrangement uses TRBV28 and TRBJ2-7; a weak D match, TRBD1 (6 bases). The germline V gene encodes CDR1 MDHEN and CDR2 SYDVKM. With 2 bases removed from V and 3 bases from J, the gap between germline ends came to 14 bases. The CDR3 spans 15 residues.